Presented here are 20 T cell receptor beta chains from one specimen sequenced in a study of CD8+ T cells in alopecia areata. RNA was extracted and reverse transcribed into cDNA as the sequencing template. Generated by immunoSEQ multiplex PCR, the TCRdb table keeps only in-frame clones and is missing some. The sample includes about 200,000 clones, roughly three fifths seen only once; the top ten take around 3.2%. Treatment given: oral pan-JAK inhibitor, 5-10 mg twice daily. The sequences come from CD4+ T cells sorted from blood, collected at week 4, from a patient treated with tofacitinib. Receptors were obtained from a human donor with alopecia areata.

This clone was recorded a few times. V and J are TRBV7-2 and TRBJ1-6, with TRBD1 identical over 10 bases. The ends lost 3 bases at V and 10 bases at J; junction bases unmatched: 12. Germline CDR1 is SGHTA and CDR2 is FQGNSA. This CDR3 is 17 amino acids long. DNA for the CDR3: TGTGCCAGCAGCTTGACGGTTACCGGGACAGGGGACTCACCCCTCCACTTT. The encoded protein is CASSLTVTGTGDSPLHF.

V usage is TRBV30 and J usage is TRBJ2-1, with TRBD2 matching over 12 bases. V gave up 4 bases and J gave up 2 bases; unmatched junction bases: 3. CDR1 is GTSNPN, CDR2 SVGIG, per germline (reference sequence). The CDR3 runs 15 residues. The CDR3 nucleotides are TGTGCCTGGAACCGACTAGCGGGGGCCTACAATGAGCAGTTCTTC. Its translation: CAWNRLAGAYNEQFF.

In this sample, this clone turned up a few times. V gene TRBV27 combines with J gene TRBJ2-7; 10 bases agree with TRBD1. V dropped 5 bases and J dropped 5; count of bases not matched to a gene: 3. CDR3 length: 13 amino acids. From germline, CDR1 is MNHEY and CDR2 SMNVEV (reference sequence). The chain's CDR3 is CASSRGQGNEQYF. CDR3 nucleotide sequence: TGTGCCAGCAGTCGGGGACAGGGGAACGAGCAGTACTTC.

V usage is TRBV29-1 and J usage is TRBJ2-7; 8 nucleotides agree with TRBD1. V lost 7 bases and J lost 1; bases outside the gene matches: 6. The germline CDR1 and CDR2 sequences are SQVTM and ANQGSEA. CDR3 length: 13 amino acids. The DNA of the CDR3 is TGCAGCGCAGGACAGGGACCGTCCTACGAGCAGTACTTC. It codes for CSAGQGPSYEQYF.

V usage is TRBV4-3 and J usage is TRBJ2-1; no definite D call. The CDR3 length is 13 residues. Germline V lookup: CDR1 LGHNA, CDR2 YSLEER. Trimming took 4 bases from V and 6 from J, leaving 10 bases between them. CDR3 bases: TGCGCCAGCAGCCCCTCTCGCAGCAATGAGCAGTTCTTC. This translates into CASSPSRSNEQFF.

The chain couples TRBV7-8 to TRBJ1-6; D unclear. The CDR3 is 16 amino acids. From germline, CDR1 is SGHVS and CDR2 FQNEAQ. The V end was cut by 5 bases, the J end by 3 bases, with 14 bases between. The CDR3 DNA reads as TGTGCCAGCAGCCGAACGCAGGCCGACTATAATTCACCCCTCCACTTT. Amino acids: CASSRTQADYNSPLHF.

V gene TRBV27 combines with J gene TRBJ2-1; D is unresolved. Germline V gives CDR1 MNHEY, CDR2 SMNVEV (reference sequence). The CDR3 is made up of 18 amino acids. V gave up 3 bases and J gave up 0 bases, with 18 bases separating them. The CDR3 spells CASSLEINPASSYNEQFF. The CDR3 DNA sequence: TGTGCCAGCAGTTTGGAAATCAATCCGGCGAGCTCCTACAATGAGCAGTTCTTC.

The V call is TRBV20-1, the J call TRBJ1-1; D is uncertain. With 0 bases removed from V and 4 bases from J, the gap between germline ends came to 0 bases. This CDR3 has 10 amino acids. Germline V gene sequence: CDR1 DFQATT, CDR2 SNEGSKA (reference sequence). CDR3 nucleotide sequence: TGCAGTGCTAGAGACACTGAAGCTTTCTTT. This sequence encodes CSARDTEAFF.

This rearrangement joins TRBV30 to TRBJ2-6; D remains ambiguous. CDR1 and CDR2 from the germline V gene are GTSNPN and SVGIG (reference sequence). The CDR3 length is 15 residues. With 3 bases removed from V and 0 bases from J, the gap between germline ends came to 9 bases. CDR3 region: CAWRKDFSGANVLTF. Written as DNA, the CDR3 is TGTGCCTGGAGAAAAGACTTCTCTGGGGCCAACGTCCTGACTTTC.

The chain links TRBV27 to TRBJ1-2; TRBD1 might be the D (6 bases). The germline V gene encodes CDR1 MNHEY and CDR2 SMNVEV (reference sequence). V was clipped by 8 bases and J by 5 bases, with 15 bases between them. CDR3 size: 13 residues. The CDR3 DNA reads TGTGCCAGCGGTCCCCAGGGGAGGTATGGCTACACCTTC. Its translation: CASGPQGRYGYTF.

The rearrangement joins TRBV6-1 to TRBJ1-2, with 8 bases fitting TRBD1. Germline-derived CDR1 and CDR2 are MNHNS and SASEGT. The CDR3 loop spans 14 amino acids. V lost 2 bases to trimming and J lost 2 bases; unmatched junction nucleotides: 1. The CDR3: CASSEWTGNYGYTF. The CDR3 DNA follows: TGTGCCAGCAGTGAATGGACAGGGAACTATGGCTACACCTTC.

The chain carries TRBV11-2 and TRBJ1-5; 7 positions match TRBD1. Germline CDR1 SGHAT, CDR2 FQNNGV. V was clipped by 5 bases and J by 5 bases; unmatched bases: 3. The CDR3 sequence is 13 residues long. CDR3 sequence reads: CASSADRDQPQHF. CDR3 DNA sequence: TGTGCCAGCAGCGCCGACAGGGATCAGCCCCAGCATTTT. The full variable domain, rest sourced from reference TRBV11-2 and TRBJ1-5, is EAGVAQSPRYKIIEKRQSVAFWCNPISGHATLYWYQQILGQGPKLLIQFQNNGVVDDSQLPKDRFSAERLKGVDSTLKIQPAKLEDSAVYLCASSADRDQPQHFGDGTRLSIL.

The genes are TRBV30 and TRBJ1-2; maybe TRBD1 (5 bases). Trimming stripped 1 base from V and 4 bases from J, with 22 bases between. The CDR3 has 17 amino acids. Germline lookup yields CDR1 GTSNPN and CDR2 SVGIG (reference sequence). In nucleotides, the CDR3 is TGTGCCTGGAGTGATGCAGGGATCCCCTCGCGGACCTATGGCTACACCTTC. This encodes CAWSDAGIPSRTYGYTF.

V is TRBV11-2 and J is TRBJ2-4; D gene unclear. This CDR3 comprises 17 residues. Germline CDR1 is SGHAT and CDR2 is FQNNGV. V shed 8 bases and J shed 0 bases, with 20 bases lying between them. This CDR3 reads CASGVLGRGLAKNIQYF. In nucleotides, the CDR3 is TGTGCCAGCGGGGTCTTGGGAAGAGGTTTAGCCAAAAACATTCAGTACTTC.

This chain uses TRBV29-1 with TRBJ1-2; D unclear. Between the trimmed V and J ends, which lost 2 bases and 0 bases, there was a span of 4 bases. This CDR3 has 12 residues. The germline V gene has CDR1 SQVTM and CDR2 ANQGSEA. The CDR3 loop reads CSVEKANYGYTF. The CDR3 DNA sequence: TGCAGCGTTGAAAAGGCTAACTATGGCTACACCTTC.

The chain has TRBV5-1 and TRBJ2-5; 9 bases line up with TRBD2. This CDR3 is 15 amino acids long. Trimming removed 0 bases from V and 1 base from J; junction bases left unmatched: 1. CDR1 SGHRS and CDR2 YFSETQ come from the germline V gene. This CDR3 reads CASSLGSGGQETQYF. CDR3 DNA: TGCGCCAGCAGCTTGGGTAGCGGGGGCCAAGAGACCCAGTACTTC.

The CDR3 DNA follows: TGTGCCAGCAGCCCAACCTTAGACAAGGGAGCCTACGAGCAGTACTTC. Translated, it gives CASSPTLDKGAYEQYF. The chain recombines TRBV5-6 with TRBJ2-7; D might be TRBD2 (5 bases). The CDR3 loop spans 16 amino acids. The germline V gene encodes CDR1 SGHDT and CDR2 YYEEEE. V shed 4 bases and J shed 2 bases, with 19 bases lying between them.

This rearrangement joins TRBV30 to TRBJ2-5, with TRBD2 as a possible D gene (7 bases). The CDR3 is 13 amino acids. Germline assignment: CDR1 GTSNPN and CDR2 SVGIG (reference sequence). Trimming cost V 3 bases and J 3 bases, with 11 bases left between them. CDR3 loop: CAWSGGLKETQYF. CDR3 DNA: TGTGCCTGGAGCGGGGGGCTAAAAGAGACCCAGTACTTC.

V is TRBV6-5 and J is TRBJ1-4; D ambiguous. The CDR3 consists of 14 residues. Germline CDR1 reads MNHEY; CDR2 reads SVGAGI. Between the trimmed V and J ends, which lost 4 bases and 7 bases, there was a span of 13 bases. For the CDR3, the DNA is TGTGCCAGCAGTTTCGAACGTCGTGGTGAAAAACTGTTTTTT. This codes for CASSFERRGEKLFF.

The CDR3 loop reads CAISVGTNSYEQYF. The CDR3, as DNA: TGTGCCATCAGTGTAGGGACTAACTCCTACGAGCAGTACTTC. The chain is built from TRBV10-3 and TRBJ2-7; TRBD2 matches at 7 bases. CDR1 and CDR2 from the germline V gene are ENHRY and SYGVKD. The CDR3 has 14 amino acids. The J segment lost 0 bases and the V segment lost 4 bases, leaving 3 bases of the junction unmatched.